Listed here are 14 T cell receptor beta chains from one sample, sequenced in a study of Ad26.COV2.S vaccination and SARS-CoV-2 variants. Treatment of the sample: around 19 received Ad26.COV2.S at low or high dose, single or two shots; about 5 received placebo; per-sample allocation not given. Day 63 after the first vaccine or placebo injection was the time point for sampling. TCRdb keeps only in-frame clones here, not all; method: immunoSEQ multiplex PCR. The sample holds fewer than 600,000 clones; 89% are singletons and the top ten take about 1.5%. The sequencing here drew on peripheral blood, taken in a trial of Ad26.COV2.S vaccine versus placebo. Receptor source: a person aged 18-60 years who received the Ad26.COV2.S COVID-19 vaccine or a placebo.

The J gene is TRBJ2-7, the V gene TRBV27, with 14 bases fitting TRBD2. Germline assignment: CDR1 MNHEY and CDR2 SMNVEV (reference sequence). Unmatched junction bases numbered 4, after V lost 1 base and J lost 2 bases. The CDR3 sequence is 17 residues long. The CDR3 is CASSLWGLAGAPYEQYF. The DNA of the CDR3 is TGTGCCAGCAGTTTATGGGGACTAGCGGGAGCCCCCTACGAGCAGTACTTC.

This rearrangement joins TRBV19 to TRBJ1-5; 9 bases match TRBD1. CDR1 LNHDA and CDR2 SQIVND come from the germline V gene (reference sequence). Unmatched junction bases numbered 11, after V lost 7 bases and J lost 1 base. The CDR3 is 17 residues long. The CDR3 sequence is CASKSFDRGNSNQPQHF. DNA for the CDR3: TGTGCCAGTAAGAGCTTTGACAGGGGGAACAGCAATCAGCCCCAGCATTTT.

The V call is TRBV5-5, the J call TRBJ1-1, with D unresolved. Germline V gives CDR1 SGHKS, CDR2 YYEKEE (reference sequence). Trimming left V 4 bases short and J 0 bases short, with 10 bases between. This CDR3 region has 14 residues. Here the CDR3 DNA reads TGTGCCAGCAGCCCGGAGCACCTGAACACTGAAGCTTTCTTT. Its translation is CASSPEHLNTEAFF.

The CDR3 nucleotides are TGCGCCAGCAGCCAAGATCGTCCGGACAGGGGGCCGAATGAAGCTTTCTTT. It translates to CASSQDRPDRGPNEAFF. V gene TRBV4-1 combines with J gene TRBJ1-1; 11 positions match TRBD1. This CDR3 is built from 17 residues. The J segment lost 7 bases and the V segment lost 0 bases, leaving 10 bases of the junction unmatched. Germline values: CDR1 MGHRA, CDR2 YSYEKL.

This clone is a singleton in its sample. This rearrangement joins TRBV23-1 to TRBJ1-2, with D possibly TRBD1 on 5 matching bases. TRBV23-1 is designated an ORF whose function remains uncertain. Trimming shortened V by 6 bases and J by 0 bases, and 17 bases separated the two germline ends. The CDR3 extends over 16 amino acids. Written as DNA, the CDR3 is TGCGCCAGCAGGAAAGGTCGGGGGTGGGCTAACTATGGCTACACCTTC. Amino acid sequence: CASRKGRGWANYGYTF.

The V call is TRBV27, the J call TRBJ2-1; no clear D. Germline V gene sequence: CDR1 MNHEY, CDR2 SMNVEV (reference sequence). This CDR3 has 14 residues. Between the trimmed V and J ends, which lost 5 bases and 5 bases, there was a span of 13 bases. CDR3 sequence: CASSPILTNNEQFF. Written as DNA, the CDR3 is TGTGCCAGCAGTCCCATCCTGACAAACAATGAGCAGTTCTTC.

The gene calls are TRBV15 and TRBJ2-3, with 7 bases matching TRBD2. With V trimmed by 0 bases and J by 1 base, 4 bases remained unmatched. Germline values: CDR1 LNHNV, CDR2 YYDKDF (reference sequence). The CDR3 sequence is 16 residues long. The CDR3 reads CATSRDRLAGTDTQYF. The CDR3 DNA is TGTGCCACCAGCAGAGATCGGCTAGCGGGCACAGATACGCAGTATTTT.

The table lists this clone with a count of one. The gene calls are TRBV5-1 and TRBJ2-5, with 11 bases identical to TRBD1. There are 16 residues in the CDR3. Germline trimming cut 4 bases from V and 0 bases from J; bases unmatched to any gene: 5. Germline values: CDR1 SGHRS, CDR2 YFSETQ. CDR3 nucleotide sequence: TGCGCCAGCAGCGCAGGGACAGGGGGGTACCAAGAGACCCAGTACTTC. This codes for CASSAGTGGYQETQYF.

This chain links TRBV7-2 with TRBJ2-5; D is possibly TRBD1 (6 bases). From germline, CDR1 is SGHTA and CDR2 FQGNSA. This CDR3 has 13 amino acids. The V gene lost 8 bases and the J gene lost 5 bases, with 15 bases spanning the gap. The CDR3 region is CASGTRGWETQYF. The CDR3, as DNA: TGTGCCAGCGGGACCAGGGGTTGGGAGACCCAGTACTTC.

To note about this clone: The sample contains more than one DNA sequence encoding this CDR3. The chain joins TRBV12-3 or TRBV12-4 to TRBJ2-7; D call uncertain. V gave up 6 bases and J gave up 3 bases, with 12 bases separating them. The CDR3 length is 13 residues. In DNA form, the CDR3 reads TGTGCCAGCAGCCCCGGCAGAAGCTACGAGCAGTACTTC. Its translation: CASSPGRSYEQYF.

The chain carries TRBV7-3 and TRBJ1-5; D not resolved. The length of the CDR3 is 16 residues. The germline V gene has CDR1 SGHTA and CDR2 FQGTGA. V was trimmed by 4 bases and J by 6 bases, leaving 19 bases between them. The CDR3 DNA reads as TGTGCCAGCAGCTATAGCCCCAAGTTGGGCGGTCAGCCCCAGCATTTT. It specifies CASSYSPKLGGQPQHF.

V is TRBV6-5 and J is TRBJ2-5, with 10 bases that match TRBD1. The CDR3 loop spans 13 amino acids. V was clipped by 8 bases and J by 6 bases; unmatched bases: 6. Germline CDR1 reads MNHEY; CDR2 reads SVGAGI. In DNA form, the CDR3 reads TGTGCCAGCGGGACAGGGGTTAGGAAGACCCAGTACTTC. The encoded protein is CASGTGVRKTQYF.

The J gene is TRBJ2-5, the V gene TRBV5-4; TRBD2 matches 13 bases. This CDR3 contains 17 residues. Germline V gene data show CDR1 as SGHNT and CDR2 as YYREEE (reference sequence). V gave up 4 bases and J gave up 4 bases; unmatched junction bases: 10. CDR3 loop: CASSPGTSGMLGETQYF. CDR3 nucleotides: TGTGCCAGCAGCCCTGGGACTAGCGGGATGTTGGGAGAGACCCAGTACTTC.

The chain recombines TRBV10-3 with TRBJ2-3; D is ambiguous. Germline V gene lookup returns CDR1 ENHRY and CDR2 SYGVKD. Trimming stripped 0 bases from V and 1 base from J, with 8 bases between. The CDR3 is made up of 15 amino acids. CDR3 DNA: TGTGCCATCAGTGAGTCGCAGCGCGGCACAGATACGCAGTATTTT. Translated: CAISESQRGTDTQYF.